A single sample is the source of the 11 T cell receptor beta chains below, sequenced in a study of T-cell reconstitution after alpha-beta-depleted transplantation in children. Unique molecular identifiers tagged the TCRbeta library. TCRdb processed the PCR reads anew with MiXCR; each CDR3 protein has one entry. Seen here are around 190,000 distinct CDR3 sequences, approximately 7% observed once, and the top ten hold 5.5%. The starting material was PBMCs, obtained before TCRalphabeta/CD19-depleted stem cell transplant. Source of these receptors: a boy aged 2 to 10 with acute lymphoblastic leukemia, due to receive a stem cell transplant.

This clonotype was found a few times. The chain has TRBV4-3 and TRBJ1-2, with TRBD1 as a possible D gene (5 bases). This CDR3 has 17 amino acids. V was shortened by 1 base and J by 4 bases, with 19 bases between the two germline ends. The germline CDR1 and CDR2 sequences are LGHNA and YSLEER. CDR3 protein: CASSQAWGLPSGYGYTF. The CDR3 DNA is TGCGCCAGCAGCCAAGCATGGGGACTCCCCTCGGGCTATGGCTACACCTTC.

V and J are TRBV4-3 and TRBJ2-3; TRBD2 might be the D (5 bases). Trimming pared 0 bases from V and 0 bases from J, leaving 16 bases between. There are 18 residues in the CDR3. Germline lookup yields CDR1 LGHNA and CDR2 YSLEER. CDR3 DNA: TGCGCCAGCAGCCAAGAGACGAGTGGCGGGTCAAGCACAGATACGCAGTATTTT. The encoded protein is CASSQETSGGSSTDTQYF.

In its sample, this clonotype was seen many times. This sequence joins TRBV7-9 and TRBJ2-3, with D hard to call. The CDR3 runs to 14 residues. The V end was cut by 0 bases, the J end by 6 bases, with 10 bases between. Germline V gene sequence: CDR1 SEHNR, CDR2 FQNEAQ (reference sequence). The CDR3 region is CASSLAGLQDTQYF. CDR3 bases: TGTGCCAGCAGCTTAGCGGGCCTGCAGGATACGCAGTATTTT. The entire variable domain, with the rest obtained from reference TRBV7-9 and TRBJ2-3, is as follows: DTGVSQNPRHKITKRGQNVTFRCDPISEHNRLYWYRQTLGQGPEFLTYFQNEAQLEKSRLLSDRFSAERPKGSFSTLEIQRTEQGDSAMYLCASSLAGLQDTQYFGPGTRLTVL.

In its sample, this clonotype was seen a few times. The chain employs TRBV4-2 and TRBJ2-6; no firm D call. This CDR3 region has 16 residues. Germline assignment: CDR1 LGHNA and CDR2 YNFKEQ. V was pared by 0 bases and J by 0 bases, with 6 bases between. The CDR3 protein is CASSQEGSSGANVLTF. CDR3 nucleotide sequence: TGTGCCAGCAGCCAAGAAGGCAGCTCTGGGGCCAACGTCCTGACTTTC.

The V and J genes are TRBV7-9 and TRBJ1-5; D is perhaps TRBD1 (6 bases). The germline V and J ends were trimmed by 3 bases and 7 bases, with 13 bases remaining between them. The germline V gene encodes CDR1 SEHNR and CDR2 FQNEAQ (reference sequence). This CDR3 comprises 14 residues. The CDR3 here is CASSLGGREQPQHF. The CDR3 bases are TGTGCCAGCAGCTTGGGGGGGCGCGAACAGCCCCAGCATTTT.

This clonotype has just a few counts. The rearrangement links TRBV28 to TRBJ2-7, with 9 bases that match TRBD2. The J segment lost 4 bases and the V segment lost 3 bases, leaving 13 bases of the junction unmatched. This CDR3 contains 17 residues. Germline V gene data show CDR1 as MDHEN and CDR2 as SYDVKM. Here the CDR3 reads CASSLASGGRAPYEQYF. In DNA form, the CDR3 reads TGTGCCAGCAGTTTGGCATCGGGCGGGAGGGCCCCGTACGAGCAGTACTTC.

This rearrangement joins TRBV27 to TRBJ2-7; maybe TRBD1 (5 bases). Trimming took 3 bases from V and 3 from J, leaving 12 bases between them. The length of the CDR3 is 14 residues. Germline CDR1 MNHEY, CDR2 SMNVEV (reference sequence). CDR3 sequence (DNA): TGTGCCAGCAGTTTGGGGCAGACGATCTACGAGCAGTACTTC. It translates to CASSLGQTIYEQYF.

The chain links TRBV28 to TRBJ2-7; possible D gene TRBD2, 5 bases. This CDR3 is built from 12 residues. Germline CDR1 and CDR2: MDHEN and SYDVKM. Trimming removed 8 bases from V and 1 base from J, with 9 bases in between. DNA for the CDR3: TGTGCCAGCGGCCCGGGGTCCTACGAGCAGTACTTC. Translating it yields CASGPGSYEQYF. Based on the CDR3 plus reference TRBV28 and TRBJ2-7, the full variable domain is DVKVTQSSRYLVKRTGEKVFLECVQDMDHENMFWYRQDPGLGLRLIYFSYDVKMKEKGDIPEGYSVSREKKERFSLILESASTNQTSMYLCASGPGSYEQYFGPGTRLTVT.

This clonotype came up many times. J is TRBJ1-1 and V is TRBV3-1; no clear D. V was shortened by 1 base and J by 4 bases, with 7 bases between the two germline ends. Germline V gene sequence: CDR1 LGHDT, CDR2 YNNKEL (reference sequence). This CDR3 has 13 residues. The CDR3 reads CASSQGFGTEAFF. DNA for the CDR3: TGTGCCAGCAGCCAAGGTTTTGGCACTGAAGCTTTCTTT. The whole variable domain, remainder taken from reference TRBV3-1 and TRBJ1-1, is DTAVSQTPKYLVTQMGNDKSIKCEQNLGHDTMYWYKQDSKKFLKIMFSYNNKELIINETVPNRFSPKSPDKAHLNLHINSLELGDSAVYFCASSQGFGTEAFFGQGTRLTVV.

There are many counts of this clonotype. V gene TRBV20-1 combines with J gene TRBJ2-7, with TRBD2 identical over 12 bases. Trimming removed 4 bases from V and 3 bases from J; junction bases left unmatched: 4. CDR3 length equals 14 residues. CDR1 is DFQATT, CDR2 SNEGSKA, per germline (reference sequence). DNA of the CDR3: TGCAGTGCTAAGGGACTAGCGGGCCGCTACGAGCAGTACTTC. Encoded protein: CSAKGLAGRYEQYF.

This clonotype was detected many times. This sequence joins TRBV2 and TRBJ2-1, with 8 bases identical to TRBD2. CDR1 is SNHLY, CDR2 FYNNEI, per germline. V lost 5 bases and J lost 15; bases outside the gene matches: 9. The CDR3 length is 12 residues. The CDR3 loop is CASSTTGTSGFF. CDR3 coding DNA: TGTGCCAGCAGTACCACAGGGACTAGTGGGTTCTTC.